The 13 T cell receptor beta chains given below trace back to one sample, sequenced in a study of blood T cell repertoires in COVID-19. This table comes from immunoSEQ multiplex PCR, and its TCRdb copy is limited to in-frame clones, with some not included. The table shows about 530,000 clones, with 85% to 90% occurring only once. What was sequenced was peripheral blood. These receptors were obtained from a woman aged 45-60 years with COVID-19, enrolled during active disease.

The chain joins TRBV6-6 to TRBJ1-1; a weak D match, TRBD1 (5 bases). Germline CDR1 reads MNHNY; CDR2 reads SVGAGI (reference sequence). The CDR3 runs to 11 residues. V was clipped by 5 bases and J by 11 bases, with 12 bases between them. The CDR3 loop reads CASSLTVEAFF. The CDR3 DNA reads as TGTGCCAGCAGTCTGACAGTCGAGGCTTTCTTT.

This chain connects TRBV6-5 to TRBJ1-1; tentatively, D is TRBD1 (5 bases). The CDR3 consists of 13 residues. Trimming removed 5 bases at V and 10 bases at J, with 17 bases between. CDR1 and CDR2 from the germline V gene are MNHEY and SVGAGI. The chain's CDR3 is CASSQGLLGTAFF. The CDR3 coding sequence is TGTGCCAGCAGTCAGGGACTCCTTGGCACAGCTTTCTTT.

Written as DNA, the CDR3 is TGTGCCAGCAGCAATGACAGGCGGAACTATGGCTACACCTTC. This sequence encodes CASSNDRRNYGYTF. This chain uses TRBV6-6 with TRBJ1-2, with D perhaps TRBD1 (6 bases). The V and J ends lost 6 bases and 2 bases respectively, with 13 bases between them. The CDR3 has 14 amino acids. Germline values: CDR1 MNHNY, CDR2 SVGAGI (reference sequence).

The gene calls are TRBV6-1 and TRBJ1-5; D unclear. V lost 3 bases, J lost 2 bases, and 11 bases lay in between. Germline lookup yields CDR1 MNHNS and CDR2 SASEGT. The CDR3 length is 15 residues. For the CDR3, the DNA is TGTGCCAGCAGTGACCCCGGTGAGGGCAATCAGCCCCAGCATTTT. Translation: CASSDPGEGNQPQHF.

Details on this clone: Sequence at one end of the junction differs from germline and may be a read error. V gene TRBV2 combines with J gene TRBJ2-5, with a weak D call TRBD1 (6 bases). Germline assignment: CDR1 SNHLY and CDR2 FYNNEI. This CDR3 is 13 amino acids long. The CDR3 sequence: CVSSGGQQETQYF. The CDR3 DNA follows: TGTGTCAGCAGTGGAGGACAGCAAGAGACCCAGTACTTC. Drawing the rest from reference TRBV2 and TRBJ2-5, the complete variable domain is EPEVTQTPSHQVTQMGQEVILRCVPISNHLYFYWYRQILGQKVEFLVSFYNNEISEKSEIFDDQFSVERPDGSNFTLKIRSTKLEDSAMYFCVSSGGQQETQYFGPGTRLLVL.

This chain links TRBV23-1 with TRBJ1-5; D is undetermined. TRBV23-1 is annotated as an ORF whose role is uncertain. CDR3 length: 15 residues. With 0 bases removed from V and 2 bases from J, the gap between germline ends came to 8 bases. CDR3 nucleotides: TGCGCCAGCAGTCAATCGAGTCAGGGCAATCAGCCCCAGCATTTT. Encoded protein: CASSQSSQGNQPQHF.

The chain employs TRBV6-5 and TRBJ2-1, with 8 bases matching TRBD2. J was trimmed by 6 bases and V by 4 bases; bases with no gene match: 11. This CDR3 contains 16 residues. Germline lookup yields CDR1 MNHEY and CDR2 SVGAGI. CDR3 nucleotides: TGTGCCAGCAGTTCCTTGAGCGGGGGTCCTGGCAATGAGCAGTTCTTC. This codes for CASSSLSGGPGNEQFF.

The chain is built from TRBV6-5 and TRBJ2-7, with TRBD1 matching over 11 bases. CDR1 is MNHEY and CDR2 is SVGAGI in the germline V gene. The CDR3 totals 14 residues. Trimming removed 6 bases from V and 9 bases from J; junction bases left unmatched: 10. The CDR3 reads CASRDRTGGAGQYF. The CDR3 DNA reads as TGTGCCAGCAGGGACAGGACAGGGGGCGCAGGGCAGTACTTC.

The chain links TRBV2 to TRBJ2-1; possible D gene TRBD1, 6 bases. CDR1 and CDR2 (germline): SNHLY, FYNNEI. The CDR3 consists of 13 residues. Deletions cut 7 bases from V and 5 bases from J, with 12 bases between. CDR3 sequence: CASKPDRNNEQFF. CDR3 DNA sequence: TGTGCCAGCAAACCCGACAGGAACAATGAGCAGTTCTTC.

Here the CDR3 DNA reads TGTGCCTGGAGCCGCGGGGGCAGGGGGCGTAATGATCCTGGCTACACCTTC. It translates to CAWSRGGRGRNDPGYTF. The chain uses TRBV30 and TRBJ1-2, with 8 bases lining up with TRBD1. The CDR3 covers 17 residues. With 3 bases clipped from V and 7 bases from J, the junction kept 19 bases outside the gene matches. CDR1 is GTSNPN and CDR2 is SVGIG in the germline V gene (reference sequence). Full variable domain (rest looked up from reference TRBV30 and TRBJ1-2): SQTIHQWPATLVQPVGSPLSLECTVEGTSNPNLYWYRQAAGRGLQLLFYSVGIGQISSEVPQNLSASRPQDRQFILSSKKLLLSDSGFYLCAWSRGGRGRNDPGYTFGSGTRLTVV.

The chain carries TRBV6-5 and TRBJ2-1; 9 bases are shared with TRBD1. Per the germline V gene, CDR1 is MNHEY and CDR2 is SVGAGI. The length of the CDR3 is 15 residues. The V segment lost 8 bases and the J segment 1 base; nucleotides outside the gene matches: 6. In DNA form, the CDR3 reads TGTGCCAGCCTATACGACAGGGGGTCCTACAATGAGCAGTTCTTC. This translates into CASLYDRGSYNEQFF.

This chain uses TRBV3-1 (or the pseudogene TRBV3-2) with TRBJ1-1; D is undetermined. CDR1 and CDR2 (germline): LGHDT, YNNKEL (reference sequence). The CDR3 is 14 amino acids. Deletions cut 0 bases from V and 5 bases from J, with 10 bases between. CDR3 in DNA: TGTGCCAGCAGCCAAGAGATGAGGGAAACTGAAGCTTTCTTT. This codes for CASSQEMRETEAFF.

About this clone: At one of its ends the junction is not consistent with the germline gene, which may arise from a read error. V gene TRBV6-5 combines with J gene TRBJ2-1; 13 bases are shared with TRBD2. The germline CDR1 and CDR2 sequences are MNHEY and SVGAGI. This CDR3 comprises 13 residues. The DNA of the CDR3 is TGCTCCGGGACTAGCGGGGAAGGGAATGAGCAGTTCTTC. It specifies CSGTSGEGNEQFF.